These T cell receptor beta chains were read from a single sample in a study of blood T cells in healthy people across ages. One entry per CDR3 protein, called by TCRdb with MiXCR from the 5' RACE reads. The sample carries approximately 760,000 distinct CDR3 sequences, 25% recorded once. The same sample was also studied in work on T cells of mothers and their children.

The sequenced sample consisted of blood. These receptors were collected from a boy aged 5 to 17 in good health. CDR3s include the opening cysteine and the closing phenylalanine or tryptophan.

J gene | V gene | CDR3 protein
TRBJ2-7 | TRBV7-2 | CASSSARDRGLYEQYF
TRBJ2-2 | TRBV9 | CASSVAGGSAGELFF
TRBJ2-5 | TRBV2 | CASSDTRAQETQYF
TRBJ2-7 | TRBV11-2 | CASSLVQGREQYF
TRBJ1-2 | TRBV7-8 | CASSLGFGQSYGYTF
TRBJ2-7 | TRBV5-1 | CASSSAGAGNEQYF
TRBJ2-1 | TRBV7-2 | CASSLAREGNEQFF
TRBJ1-1 | TRBV5-6 | CASSFTTGGTEAFF
TRBJ2-5 | TRBV3-1 | CASSQFQGSAGVWETQYF
TRBJ2-7 | TRBV12-3/TRBV12-4 | CASSRVPTGGYEQYF
TRBJ2-5 | TRBV11-2 | CASSHWMDSQETQYF
TRBJ2-3 | TRBV13 | CASSLAGTSTADTQYF
TRBJ2-3 | TRBV7-9 | CASSLALTDTQYF
TRBJ2-7 | TRBV18 | CASSPTRGVSYEQYF
TRBJ1-5 | TRBV2 | CASSQLQGGQPQHF
TRBJ1-4 | TRBV13 | CASSLGQIATNEKLFF
TRBJ2-7 | TRBV7-8 | CASSSGRGYEQYF
TRBJ2-7 | TRBV4-1 | CASSQVSPKTSGVSYEQYF
TRBJ2-3 | TRBV6-2/TRBV6-3 | CASLSEGRIDTQYF
TRBJ2-3 | TRBV10-3 | CAISEGLATDTQYF
TRBJ1-4 | TRBV29-1 | CSAMEDSFEKLFF
TRBJ2-5 | TRBV3-1 | CASSLGPTAGETQYF
TRBJ2-4 | TRBV28 | CASSLGGTGWNIQYF
TRBJ2-5 | TRBV20-1 | CSARELADQETQYF
TRBJ2-2 | TRBV28 | CASRTGTGVVGELFF
TRBJ2-3 | TRBV7-9 | CASSSSSGGSNTQYF
TRBJ1-1 | TRBV7-6 | CASSLEQGGSTEAFF
TRBJ2-3 | TRBV15 | CATSSSSFGGTDTQYF
TRBJ1-5 | TRBV6-5 | CASRRQGNSNQPQHF
TRBJ1-4 | TRBV12-3/TRBV12-4 | CASRSRVGLWDEKLFF
TRBJ1-1 | TRBV20-1 | CSATRTENTEAFF
TRBJ2-1 | TRBV28 | CASRQGPSYNEQFF
. | TRBV7-9 | CASSLSGAHYEQYF
TRBJ2-5 | TRBV5-5 | CASSLVGTSGAQETQYF
TRBJ2-2 | TRBV27 | CASSPHNTGELFF
TRBJ2-1 | TRBV6-2/TRBV6-3 | CASSYSPGNEQFF
TRBJ2-5 | TRBV28 | CASSPIGTGRGGETQYF
TRBJ2-5 | TRBV7-9 | CASSPGWNQETQYF
TRBJ2-1 | TRBV9 | CASSVGTRGNEQFF
TRBJ1-2 | TRBV27 | CASRLTGARGYTF
TRBJ2-5 | TRBV29-1 | CSVSAPYQETQYF
TRBJ1-5 | TRBV13 | CASSFGTGGTNQPQHF
TRBJ2-7 | TRBV5-1 | CASSWGMGSSYEQYF
TRBJ2-1 | TRBV29-1 | CSLALREAYNEQFF
TRBJ2-3 | TRBV4-1 | CASSQDRQGGYADTQYF
TRBJ2-3 | TRBV20-1 | CSARPLLAGITDTQYF
TRBJ1-4 | TRBV27 | CASSFGQGPEKLFF
TRBJ2-1 | TRBV6-2/TRBV6-3 | CASSHAGASGEYNEQFF
. | TRBV12-3/TRBV12-4 | CASGKGVGEQYF
TRBJ2-1 | TRBV11-3 | CASSFSGTEYNEQFF
TRBJ2-2 | TRBV7-3 | CASSLGDFTGELFF
TRBJ1-4 | TRBV29-1 | CSVMGRVGEKLFF
TRBJ2-3 | TRBV10-1 | CASREEGIDTQYF
TRBJ2-5 | TRBV2 | CASTTGGWETQYF
. | TRBV28 | CASSFIERERQGGQYF
TRBJ2-1 | TRBV27 | CASSSMRGSNYNEQFF
TRBJ2-1 | TRBV20-1 | CSARQGVGNEQFF
TRBJ2-4 | TRBV2 | CASSGGLVVPLKNIQYF
TRBJ1-2 | TRBV7-9 | CASSAGTGYGYTF